A selection of T cell receptor beta chains follows, all from one sample in a study of blood T cell repertoires in COVID-19. Profiling relied on immunoSEQ multiplex PCR, and the TCRdb table lists in-frame clones only, not all of them. The sample has more than 25,000 clones, 89% seen once. Sequenced sample: peripheral blood. The receptors were sampled from a human donor in a cohort sampled during active COVID-19. Each CDR3 is given with its conserved first and last residue.

>TRBV6-2/TRBV6-3
CASSRTGNQPQHF
>TRBV4-2
CASSLHQGQGLESPLHF
>TRBV6-4
CASSDVYSPLHF
>TRBV6-6
CASRPVEAPNTGELFF
>TRBV19
CASSTRRTGKDQPQHF
>TRBV7-2
CATHYGGSQETQYF
>TRBV19
CATQGVYGYTF
>TRBV5-8
CACASSGLLHNEQFF
>TRBV3-1/TRBV3-2
CASSQPFRAPNTGELFF
>TRBV5-3
CARSLVNRHTEAFF
>TRBV3-1/TRBV3-2
CASSQGFRGLYEQYF
>TRBV9
CASTRQGNTGELFF
>TRBV7-2
CASSPMGSGEKLFF
>TRBV9
CASSVGGYEQYF
>TRBV6-2/TRBV6-3
CASSYTAGGRWTEAFF
>TRBV12-3/TRBV12-4
CASSLTGSREAFF
>TRBV6-1
CASSEARIMTSGGETQYF
>TRBV6-5
CASSRTSGGIYEQYF
>TRBV19
CASRGLAFETQYF
>TRBV6-5
CASRPPGQEEQYF
>TRBV18
CASSPPVGGNSGNTIYF
>TRBV3-1/TRBV3-2
CASSLQGATEAFF
>TRBV29-1
CSVEQAGEKLFF
>TRBV7-2
CASSRTGLQETQYF
>TRBV6-5
CASRQDSNQPQHF
>TRBV5-4
CASSTRQGALGDEQFF
>TRBV12-5
CAGAGGAKTDTQYF
>TRBV2
CASRPTGIGTQYF
>TRBV4-3
CASSLTGEAYGYTF
>TRBV6-5
CASSLTGTYQPQHF
>TRBV18
CASSPQLRTGEDIQYF
>TRBV5-1
CASSLGGSQETQYF
>TRBV10-3
CAITPGRENTEAFF
>TRBV7-2
CASSLGLAYTDTQYF
>TRBV12-3/TRBV12-4
CASSWTVNTEAFF
>TRBV6-5
CASRREGGGELFF
>TRBV27
CASSPTQGPYEQYF
>TRBV3-1/TRBV3-2
CASSQSWTGYYEQYF
>TRBV30
CAWSRGLGMGNEQFF
>TRBV29-1
CSALTGHGNGYTF
>TRBV6-4
CASSPLGGDTQYF
>TRBV6-1
CASSEATAAYEQYF
>TRBV18
CASSPNGQLNQPQHF
>TRBV5-1
CASSLSGDYPNEQFF
>TRBV5-1
CASSSTSGDETQYF
>TRBV5-1
CASSLQDRGGETQYF
>TRBV5-1
CASNPGGFTGELFF
>TRBV5-1
CASRSTLAGSYNEQFF
>TRBV25-1
CASAEIGEQYF
>TRBV28
CASSLSNAGSGEARKAFF
>TRBV18
CASSPQGVPDTQYF
>TRBV3-1/TRBV3-2
CASSQSYRDKNTEAFF
>TRBV6-4
CASSDWSTGINYGYTF
>TRBV5-4
CASSASGGGTETQYF
>TRBV5-4
CASRGRPGQHNSPLHF
>TRBV18
CASSPELYQETQYF